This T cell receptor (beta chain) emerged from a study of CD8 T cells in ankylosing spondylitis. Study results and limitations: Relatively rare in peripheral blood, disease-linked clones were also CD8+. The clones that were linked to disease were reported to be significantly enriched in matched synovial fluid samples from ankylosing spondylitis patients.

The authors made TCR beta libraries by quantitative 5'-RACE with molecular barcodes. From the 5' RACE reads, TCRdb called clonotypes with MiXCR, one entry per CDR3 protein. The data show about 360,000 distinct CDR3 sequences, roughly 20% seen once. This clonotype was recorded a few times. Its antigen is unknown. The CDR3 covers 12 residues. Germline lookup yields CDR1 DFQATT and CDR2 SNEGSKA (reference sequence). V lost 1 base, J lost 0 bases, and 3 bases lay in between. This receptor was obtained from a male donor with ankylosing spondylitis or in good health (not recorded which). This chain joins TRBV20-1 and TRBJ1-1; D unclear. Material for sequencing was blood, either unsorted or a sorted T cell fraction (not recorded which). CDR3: CSARAMNTEAFF. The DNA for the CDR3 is TGCAGTGCTAGAGCGATGAACACTGAAGCTTTCTTT.